The T cell receptor (beta chain) described here comes from a study of blood T cell repertoires in COVID-19. Study in general: Spain, Italy and the United States supplied samples that represented acute and convalescent COVID-19. PBMCs, B-cell-depleted T cells, or T cells were the source of the cDNA or gDNA that made up the material.

As handled by the study authors: It was from reference gene primer amplification that nucleated cell counts were estimated. Libraries were prepared by immunoSEQ multiplex PCR; TCRdb keeps only in-frame clonotypes and omits some of them. The V and J calls and clone size come from that table; D and trimming were worked out from the DNA. Here the sample spans hundreds of thousands of clones, around 90% being singletons. Seattle cases were enrolled at active infection and followed longitudinally. The V end was cut by 5 bases, the J end by 4 bases, with 12 bases between. Germline values: CDR1 SGHTA, CDR2 FQGNSA. CDR3 size: 13 residues.

This receptor was identified in a man between 18 and 29 years old with COVID-19, enrolled during active disease. The rearrangement links TRBV7-2 to TRBJ2-7, with D uncertain. Sequences were obtained from peripheral blood. The CDR3 here is CASSTQTPYEQYF. CDR3 bases: TGTGCCAGCAGCACTCAAACGCCGTACGAGCAGTACTTC. The whole variable domain, remainder taken from reference TRBV7-2 and TRBJ2-7, is GAGVSQSPSNKVTEKGKDVELRCDPISGHTALYWYRQSLGQGLEFLIYFQGNSAPDKSGLPSDRFSAERTGGSVSTLTIQRTQQEDSAVYLCASSTQTPYEQYFGPGTRLTVT.